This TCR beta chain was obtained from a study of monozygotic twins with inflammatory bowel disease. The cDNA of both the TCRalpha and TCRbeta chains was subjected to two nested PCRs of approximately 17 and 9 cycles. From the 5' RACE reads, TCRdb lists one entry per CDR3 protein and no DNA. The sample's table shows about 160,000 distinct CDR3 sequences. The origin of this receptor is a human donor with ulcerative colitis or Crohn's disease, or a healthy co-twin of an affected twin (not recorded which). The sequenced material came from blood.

This CDR3 reads CATSDSWPGRETQYF. The chain carries TRBV24-1 and TRBJ2-5; the TCRdb call, TRBD1, lacks DNA for checking. Germline CDR1 and CDR2: KGHDR and SFDVKD. The length of the CDR3 is 15 residues.